The present T cell receptor beta chain was sequenced within a study of cytomegalovirus exposure and HLA in healthy donors. Whole-study findings and limits: Association with HLA alleles at 0.05 false discovery rate was found for 16,951 TCR beta sequences in a later analysis.

Concerning this clone: Its cognate antigen is unknown.

With 60 Vbeta and 13 Jbeta primers, the PCR was carried out. How the authors handled the data: Roughly 12 million shared chains were among tens of millions of unique TCR beta chains counted in a later analysis. Data came from immunoSEQ multiplex PCR; TCRdb stores just in-frame clones and leaves some out. The V and J calls and the clone size are those of that table, but D and trimming were determined from the DNA. The table shows around 190,000 clones, with over 75% occurring only once. The CDR3 has 16 amino acids. Losses at the gene ends were 8 bases for V and 0 bases for J; bases not matched to a gene: 7. The V gene's germline CDR1 is MNHEY and CDR2 SMNVEV (reference sequence).

The sample consisted of PBMCs. The rearrangement uses TRBV27 and TRBJ1-5, with 10 positions matching TRBD1. The TCR originated in a man aged 18 to 29 in good health and CMV-seronegative. The CDR3 protein is CASDRGRPHSNQPQHF. In nucleotides, the CDR3 is TGTGCCAGCGACAGGGGGCGACCTCATAGCAATCAGCCCCAGCATTTT.